The present entry profiles one T cell receptor (beta chain) with its context. The target of this receptor is not known. No base quality values were provided; no much bigger clone lies one nucleotide off. The data originate from a study of cytomegalovirus exposure and HLA in healthy donors (TCRdb year 2017). For context, the study as a whole: An earlier analysis of 587 of the donors reported 250 to 300 Gb of sequence data and approximately 120 million unique TCR beta sequences obtained from approximately 180 million T cells. An early release covering roughly 640 HLA-typed donors comprised about 290 gigabases of sequencing data and around 85 million unique TCR sequences. Of the 300 to 500 genotyped donors, less than 85% were placed in the genetic ancestry cluster associated with self-reported Caucasian donors. The study was designed to test whether signatures of past pathogen exposure could be identified by cataloging public T cell receptors. The study profiled the T cell repertoires of under 850 subjects by immunosequencing and related them to cytomegalovirus serostatus. Besides the first cohort of 666 subjects, a separate validation cohort made up of roughly 120 different subjects was used. The study combined high-throughput TCR immunosequencing, statistical association of individual TCRs with disease status, and machine learning to predict cytomegalovirus infection status. In a later analysis, previously published TCR beta repertoires from 666 donors were re-analyzed and high-resolution HLA genotyping was added so that TCR occurrence patterns could be studied. The later analysis used no new phenotypic data to find candidate immune exposures, relying instead on TCR beta sequences and their occurrence across donors. To decide whether each TCR beta V gene segment behaved as functional or pseudogenic, an earlier analysis of some 540 of the donors relied on high-throughput TCR beta sequencing. Alongside the repertoire data, information on donor age, sex, ethnicity and CMV serostatus was compiled. A later genetic analysis took genome-wide SNP genotypes for 398 of the 666 donors and used that subset as a discovery cohort. Every discovery cohort repertoire had been produced on one sequencing platform. Class I and class II HLA loci were covered by the typing at four-digit resolution. Typing coverage varied by locus: roughly 620-640 donors for A, B, C, DRB1 and DQB1; 500 to 550 for DQA1; nearly 610 for DPA1; under 490 for DPB1. Because of strong linkage in the cohort, a handful of DR-DQ haplotypes were treated as single units for association and clustering. Among about 400 genotyped donors of the cohort, an average of around 240,000 unique TCR beta nucleotide sequences was sequenced per donor, of which 15% to 20% were non-productive. What the study reported, not specific to this receptor: In an earlier analysis of approximately 590 of the donors, most TCR beta V segments appeared in productive rearrangements about 87% or about 30% of the time, broadly matching IMGT annotations. According to a later analysis, TCR association rates differed among HLA loci, with DRB1 alleles showing the most associated TCRs and HLA-C alleles showing the fewest. Immune exposure information for the cohort was limited to CMV serostatus. Roughly uniform sequencing depth across donors was assumed in presence/absence analyses, although this assumption may not hold. Assigning TCR associations to individual alleles was difficult when HLA alleles, especially DR and DQ, strongly co-occurred. Most CMV-associated TCR beta chains appeared to be HLA-restricted in a later analysis, and the HLA associations seemed to be driven largely by CMV exposure. In a later genetic analysis, fewer N-insertions in productive TCRs were reported among donors in an Asian-associated ancestry cluster than the roughly 700-donor mean. The authors suggested that the approach could potentially be generalized to other disease states and immunological phenotypes. The study listed 164 TCR beta chains as associated with cytomegalovirus. According to a later analysis, parvovirus B19, influenza, CMV and Epstein-Barr virus appeared linked to several top co-occurrence clusters. A few of the identified cytomegalovirus-associated TCR beta chains were confirmed in vitro to be specific for cytomegalovirus antigens. A further reported finding was that TCR beta sequences accurately predicted the HLA-A and HLA-B alleles for most subjects in the first cohort. Because some donors lacked HLA typing at each locus, the association tests relied only on the typed subset. Because the 87-base-pair reads could not distinguish some IMGT-functional V segments, including TRBV6-2 and TRBV6-3, those segments were excluded. A later analysis associated about 17,000 TCR beta sequences with specific HLA alleles at a false discovery rate of 0.05. Correlated functional status among segregating V segments might reflect linkage disequilibrium, but an unknown experimental factor could not be ruled out. The classifier was reported to diagnose cytomegalovirus status with high specificity and sensitivity in both the original and validation cohorts. The cohort was sequenced for TCR beta chains only, and without alpha or paired-chain data the features that could be detected were limited. Because counts were too low, roughly 18 rarely observed V segments, including chromosome 9 orphons, were left out of the earlier analysis of about 620 of the donors. Most TCR sequences were observed very rarely across donors, whereas some public TCRs were present in many individuals. A group of highly shared sequence variants was considered likely to be a technical artifact of the sequencing pipeline. In a later genetic analysis, a missense DCLRE1C variant was associated with V-gene and J-gene trimming of TCR beta chains, and the association was replicated in an independent cohort. A later analysis found that HLA-associated TCR beta chains were more clonally expanded and had lower generation probabilities than equally common non-associated chains.

In total, roughly 670 healthy bone marrow donors made up the cohort. Cohort members were all nominally healthy when sampled, although unrecorded immune exposures were likely present. The donor was CMV seropositive and was included in the group of 290 or so seropositive cohort members. Every donor gave a peripheral blood sample, and the peripheral blood mononuclear cells from that sample were used for TCR beta sequencing. The Qiagen DNeasy Blood Extraction Kit was used to extract genomic DNA from the blood cell samples. Compared with germline, V lacks 4 bases and J lacks 9 bases; bases without a gene match: 6. Measured from the cysteine to the phenylalanine, the CDR3 is 13 residues long. This entry keeps only the CDR3 DNA: 39 bases, framed from base 1. From a lookup of the germline V gene (reference sequence), CDR1 and CDR2 are SGHNT and YYREEE. The receptor library was made with the immunoSEQ multiplex PCR assay. For the multiplex PCR, a mixture combining 60 forward primers for TCR Vbeta segments and 13 reverse primers for TCR Jbeta segments was used. Amplification of the CDR3 region of rearranged TCR beta genes was performed with a multiplex PCR assay on genomic DNA. Amplified TCR beta libraries were sequenced as 87-base-pair reads on the Illumina HiSeq System. Under the source paper's analysis protocol: A later analysis tallied around 87 million unique TCR beta chains across the 650 to 750 repertoires, and about 12 million of those chains were shared by two or more donors. To remove PCR and sequencing errors, raw reads were error-corrected and collapsed into unique sequences using a nearest-neighbor algorithm that merged closely related sequences. To assign V, D and J gene segments, CDR3 sequences were aligned to IMGT reference sequences. For a sequence to be retained, at least a six-nucleotide match to both a V gene segment and a J gene segment was required. Rearrangements were classified as productive when the CDR3 lacked stop codons and remained in frame with V and J, and all other rearrangements were classified as non-productive. Following IMGT convention, CDR3 was defined as the stretch from the second conserved V-encoded cysteine to the conserved J-encoded phenylalanine. Sequences without an unambiguous match to a single V gene segment were excluded from the earlier analysis of over 500 of the donors. In an earlier analysis of several hundred of the donors, V segments were called functional above 56.7% productive rearrangements and were called segregating when the between-donor standard deviation exceeded 5%. A statistical classification framework was built to diagnose cytomegalovirus status from the catalog of TCR beta chain sequences. In a later analysis, V and J genes were assigned by comparing TCR nucleotide sequences against IMGT/GENE-DB human TR gene sequences. Using the TCRdist pipeline, a later analysis assigned CDR3 sequences along with most-parsimonious VDJ recombination scenarios. In a later analysis, each TCR beta chain was defined by its CDR3 amino acid sequence together with its V-gene family, and reads lacking a unique V-gene family were excluded. To address suspected cross-contamination and a sequencing artifact, a later analysis removed roughly 580 highly shared, low-generation-probability nucleotide sequences. In a later analysis, a clonal expansion index for each public chain was calculated from normalized within-repertoire ranks of inferred template counts. In a later analysis, generation probabilities were computed with a VDJ recombination model fitted to out-of-frame rearrangements, and the resulting probabilities were checked against IGoR. In a later analysis, TCR-TCR, TCR-HLA and TCR-CMV co-occurrence was scored with hypergeometric tests, and a repertoire-size bias correction was applied to TCR pairs. A later analysis estimated false discovery rates by permuting HLA or CMV assignments 20 times. A later analysis grouped co-occurring TCRs with DBSCAN, adding TCRdist sequence similarity when clustering within HLA-allele-positive subsets. Repertoires with fewer than 30,000 or more than 120,000 public chains were left out of co-occurrence clustering, as were four to six repertoires with anomalous nucleotide sharing. TCRdb stores this immuneACCESS table with in-frame sequences only. Part of the clones is absent; in the studies checked, under half of the shortfall reflects unresolved V genes, and no reason is known for the rest. V and J calls and clone size come straight from that table; D and trimming were deduced from the DNA. This sample holds 160,000 or so clones; 60% to 80% were observed only once. Roughly 5.8% of the sample lies in the top ten.

This sequence was found in a man aged 40-50 years in good health and CMV-seropositive. This receptor chain uses TRBV5-4 and TRBJ2-1, with 8 bases aligning to TRBD1. Sequencing was performed on PBMCs. For the CDR3, the sequence is CASSRVTGGEQFF. The sequenced DNA: TGTGCCAGCAGCCGCGTTACAGGGGGTGAGCAGTTCTTC.